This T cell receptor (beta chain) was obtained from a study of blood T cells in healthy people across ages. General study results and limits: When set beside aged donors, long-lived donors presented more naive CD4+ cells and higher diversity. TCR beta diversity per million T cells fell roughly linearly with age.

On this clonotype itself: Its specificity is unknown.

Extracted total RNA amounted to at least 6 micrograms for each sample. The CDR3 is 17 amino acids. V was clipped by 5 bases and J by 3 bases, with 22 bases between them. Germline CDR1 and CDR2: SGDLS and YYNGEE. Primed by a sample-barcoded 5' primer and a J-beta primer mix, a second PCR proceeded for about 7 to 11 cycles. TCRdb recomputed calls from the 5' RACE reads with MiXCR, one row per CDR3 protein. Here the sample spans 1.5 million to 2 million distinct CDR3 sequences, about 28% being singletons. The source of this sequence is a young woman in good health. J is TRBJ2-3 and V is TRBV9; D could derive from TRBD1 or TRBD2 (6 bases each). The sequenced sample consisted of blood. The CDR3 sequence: CASRVRGGRFMTDTQYF. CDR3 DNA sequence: TGTGCCAGCAGAGTTCGTGGGGGGCGTTTTATGACAGATACGCAGTATTTT.